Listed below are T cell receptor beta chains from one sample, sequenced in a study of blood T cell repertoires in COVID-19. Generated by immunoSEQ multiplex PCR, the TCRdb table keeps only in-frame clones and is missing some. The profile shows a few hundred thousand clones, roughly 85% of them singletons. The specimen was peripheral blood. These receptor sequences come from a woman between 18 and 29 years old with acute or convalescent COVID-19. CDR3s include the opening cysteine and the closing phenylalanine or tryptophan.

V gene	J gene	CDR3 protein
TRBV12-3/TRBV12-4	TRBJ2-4	CASTGGENIQYF
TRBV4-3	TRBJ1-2	CASSQSGGYGYTF
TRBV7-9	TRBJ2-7	CASSSGTSGSSYEQYF
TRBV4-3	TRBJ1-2	CASNKRGEKINYGYTF
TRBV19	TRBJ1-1	CASILQGGHTEAFF
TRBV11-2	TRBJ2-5	CASSLVVSFQETQYF
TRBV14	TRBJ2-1	CASSLGKVNEQFF
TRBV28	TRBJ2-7	CASSYTWSGSSFEQYF
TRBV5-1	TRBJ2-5	CASSLGQGAGQYF
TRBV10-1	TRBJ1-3	CASSESDCLSGNTIYF
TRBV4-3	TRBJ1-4	CASSRGRNNEKLFF
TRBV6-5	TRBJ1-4	CASQRVEEEKLFF
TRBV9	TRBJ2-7	CASGRGPDYEQYF
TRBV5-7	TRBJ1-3	CASSLDGGEPGNTIYF
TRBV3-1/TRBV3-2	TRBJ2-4	CASSQPGGTLAKNIQYF
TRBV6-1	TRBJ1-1	CASRNAVNTEAFF
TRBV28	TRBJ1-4	CASTQAGAATNEKLFF
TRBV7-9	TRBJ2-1	CASSLRLAGWTTNNEQFF
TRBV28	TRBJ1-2	CASSSLGVRVYGYTF
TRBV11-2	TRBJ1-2	CASSLDRDRGGGYTF
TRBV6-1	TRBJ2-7	CASSDDSPYEQYF
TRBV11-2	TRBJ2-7	CASSPPGTFKQYF
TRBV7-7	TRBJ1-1	CASSPRTGPLNTEAFF